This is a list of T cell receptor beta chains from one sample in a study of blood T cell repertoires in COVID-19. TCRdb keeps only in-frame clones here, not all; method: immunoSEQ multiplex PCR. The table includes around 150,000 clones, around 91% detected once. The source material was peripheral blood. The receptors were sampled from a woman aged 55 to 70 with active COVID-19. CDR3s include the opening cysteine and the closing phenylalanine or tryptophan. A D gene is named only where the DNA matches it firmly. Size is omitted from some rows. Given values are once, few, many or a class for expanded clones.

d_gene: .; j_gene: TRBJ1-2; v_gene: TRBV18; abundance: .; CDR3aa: CASSPAPSRHGGGYTF; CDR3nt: TGTGCCAGCTCACCCGCTCCCAGTAGGCACGGGGGTGGCTACACCTTC
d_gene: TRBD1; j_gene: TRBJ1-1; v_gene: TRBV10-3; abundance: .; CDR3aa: CAISDSGTERTEAFF; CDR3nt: TGTGCCATCAGTGATTCCGGGACAGAACGCACTGAAGCTTTCTTT
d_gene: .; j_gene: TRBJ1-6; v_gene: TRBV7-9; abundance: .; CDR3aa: CASSLEGTSPLHF; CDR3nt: TGTGCCAGCAGCTTGGAGGGAACGTCACCCCTCCACTTT
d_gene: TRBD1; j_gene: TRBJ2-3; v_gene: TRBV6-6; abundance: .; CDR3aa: CASRGRDRGTDTQYF; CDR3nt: TGTGCCAGCAGGGGCCGGGACAGGGGCACAGATACGCAGTATTTT
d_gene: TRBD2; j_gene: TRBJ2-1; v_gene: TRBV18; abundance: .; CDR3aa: CASSPLAGSYNEQFF; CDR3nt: TGTGCCAGCTCACCGCTAGCGGGCTCCTACAATGAGCAGTTCTTC
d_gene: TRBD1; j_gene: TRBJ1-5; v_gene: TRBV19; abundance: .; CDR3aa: CASTGSTGSKEPQHF; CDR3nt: TGTGCCAGTACTGGGTCGACAGGGTCGAAAGAGCCCCAGCATTTT
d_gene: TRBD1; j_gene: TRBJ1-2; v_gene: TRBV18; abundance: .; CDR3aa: CASSNGQGGLGDGYTF; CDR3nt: TGTGCCAGCTCAAACGGACAGGGGGGGCTCGGCGATGGCTACACCTTC
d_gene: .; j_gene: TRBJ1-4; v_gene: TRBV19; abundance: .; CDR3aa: CASSIGGGTNEKLFF; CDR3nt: TGTGCCAGTTCTATCGGGGGAGGTACTAATGAAAAACTGTTTTTT
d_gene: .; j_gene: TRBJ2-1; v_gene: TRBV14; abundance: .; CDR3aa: CASSQVTYNEQFF; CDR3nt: TGTGCCAGCAGCCAAGTAACCTACAATGAGCAGTTCTTC
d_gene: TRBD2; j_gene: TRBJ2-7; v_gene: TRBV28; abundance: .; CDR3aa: CASYSLAGGYQYEQYF; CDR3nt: TGTGCCAGCTATTCCCTCGCGGGAGGCTACCAATACGAGCAGTACTTC
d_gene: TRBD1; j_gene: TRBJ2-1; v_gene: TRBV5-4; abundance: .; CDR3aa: CASSLTGGDEQFF; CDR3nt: TGTGCCAGCAGCTTAACAGGGGGAGATGAGCAGTTCTTC
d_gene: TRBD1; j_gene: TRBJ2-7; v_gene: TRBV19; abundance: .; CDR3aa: CASSRDRRSYEQYF; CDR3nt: TGTGCCAGTAGCCGGGACAGGAGGTCCTACGAGCAGTACTTC
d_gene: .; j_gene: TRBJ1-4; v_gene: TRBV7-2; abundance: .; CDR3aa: CASSYGISNEKLFF; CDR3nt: TGTGCCAGCAGCTACGGGATATCTAATGAAAAACTGTTTTTT
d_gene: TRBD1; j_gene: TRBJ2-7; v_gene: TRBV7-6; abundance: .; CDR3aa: CASSSGQDYEQYF; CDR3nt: TGTGCCAGCAGCTCCGGACAGGACTACGAGCAGTACTTC
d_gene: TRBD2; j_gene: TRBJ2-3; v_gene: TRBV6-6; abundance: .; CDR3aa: CASSLAGGGADTQYF; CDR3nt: TGTGCCAGCAGTTTAGCGGGAGGAGGAGCAGATACGCAGTATTTT
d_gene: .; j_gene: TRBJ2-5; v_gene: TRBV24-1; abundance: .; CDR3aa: CATSDFSAEETQYF; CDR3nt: TGTGCCACCAGTGACTTCAGCGCCGAAGAGACCCAGTACTTC
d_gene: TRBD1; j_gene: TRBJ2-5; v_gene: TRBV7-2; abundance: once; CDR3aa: CASSFRTGKETQYF; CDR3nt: TGTGCCAGCAGCTTCCGGACAGGGAAAGAGACCCAGTACTTC
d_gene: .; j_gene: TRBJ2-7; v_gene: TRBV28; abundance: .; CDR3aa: CASRPTESYEQYF; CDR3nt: TGTGCCAGCAGACCCACAGAATCCTACGAGCAGTACTTC
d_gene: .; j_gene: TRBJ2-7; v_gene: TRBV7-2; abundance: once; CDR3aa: CASSRQHYEQYF; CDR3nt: TGTGCCAGCAGCCGACAGCACTACGAGCAGTACTTC
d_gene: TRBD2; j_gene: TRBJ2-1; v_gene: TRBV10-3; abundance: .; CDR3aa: CAISAEGGRNHEQFF; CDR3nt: TGTGCCATCAGTGCCGAAGGCGGGAGAAATCATGAGCAGTTCTTC
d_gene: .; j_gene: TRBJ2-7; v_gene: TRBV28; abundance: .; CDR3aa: CASSFSYYEQYF; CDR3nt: TGTGCCAGCAGTTTTTCCTACTACGAGCAGTACTTC
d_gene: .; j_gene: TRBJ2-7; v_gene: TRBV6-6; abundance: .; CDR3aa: CASSYSLGGPTYEQYF; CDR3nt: TGTGCCAGCAGTTACTCACTGGGGGGGCCCACCTACGAGCAGTACTTC
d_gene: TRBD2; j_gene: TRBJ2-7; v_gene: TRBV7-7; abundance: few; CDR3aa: CASSLSGGSPPSEQYF; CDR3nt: TGTGCCAGCAGCTTATCGGGCGGGAGCCCTCCTAGCGAGCAGTACTTC
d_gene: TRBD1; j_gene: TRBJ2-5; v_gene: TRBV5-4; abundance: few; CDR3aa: CASSLAGGQGAETQYF; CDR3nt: TGTGCCAGCAGCTTGGCCGGTGGACAGGGGGCCGAGACCCAGTACTTC